Following are 24 T cell receptor beta chains from one sample sequenced in a study of regulatory T cells in long-lasting Graves disease. Stated time point: newly diagnosed GD, antithyroid drugs for less than 3 months. Extracted PBMC RNA gave rise to the TCR library. Investigators prepared the TCR beta libraries by applying iRepertoire HTBI primers and Arm-PCR of CDR3 regions. Each CDR3 protein is one row after TCRdb ran MiXCR on the multiplex PCR reads. The sample records about 440,000 distinct CDR3 sequences, 16% being singletons. A further study also used this sample, focusing on T cells in Graves' hyperthyroidism and ophthalmopathy.

The starting material was peripheral blood mononuclear cells (PBMCs), obtained at new diagnosis, from a patient treated with antithyroid drugs. The receptors were gathered from a woman aged 25 to 39 with Graves disease.

This clonotype was detected ten times or more. The chain has TRBV29-1 and TRBJ2-7; 7 bases are a match to TRBD2. CDR1 and CDR2 (germline): SQVTM, ANQGSEA. The CDR3 is made up of 15 amino acids. V trimming: 0 bases; J trimming: 1 base; junction bases outside the gene matches: 6. Here the CDR3 reads CSVEDQREESYEQYF. CDR3 in DNA: TGCAGCGTTGAAGATCAACGGGAGGAATCCTACGAGCAGTACTTC.

This clonotype was found many times. The rearrangement uses TRBV12-3 or TRBV12-4 and TRBJ2-7, with TRBD2 matching over 10 bases. J was trimmed by 5 bases and V by 7 bases; bases with no gene match: 17. The CDR3 is 17 residues long. CDR3 protein: CASTLTLAGESSHEQYF. Here the CDR3 DNA reads TGTGCCAGCACTCTGACCCTAGCGGGAGAGAGTTCGCACGAGCAGTACTTC.

Ten or more counts support this clonotype. The rearrangement joins TRBV6-5 to TRBJ2-7; D tentatively reads TRBD1 or TRBD2 (6 bases each). The CDR3 totals 16 residues. CDR1 MNHEY and CDR2 SVGAGI come from the germline V gene. V lost 2 bases to trimming and J lost 2 bases, with 16 bases between them. CDR3 protein: CASSYRWRGDPYEQYF. Written as DNA, the CDR3 is TGTGCCAGCAGTTACAGATGGAGGGGGGACCCCTACGAGCAGTACTTC.

This clonotype was counted many times. The rearrangement links TRBV18 to TRBJ1-5, with D possibly TRBD1 on 5 matching bases. CDR3 length: 15 residues. V was clipped by 5 bases and J by 4 bases, with 15 bases between them. Germline-derived CDR1 and CDR2 are KGHSH and LQKENI. The CDR3 region is CASSSGPLANQPQHF. The CDR3 region has the DNA TGTGCCAGCTCATCGGGGCCGCTTGCAAATCAGCCCCAGCATTTT.

This clonotype was found many times. The CDR3 here is CSVEGGAVREAYTF. CDR3 coding DNA: TGCAGCGTTGAAGGGGGTGCTGTTAGGGAAGCCTACACCTTC. The chain carries TRBV29-1 and TRBJ1-2; no reliable D call. The CDR3 runs to 14 residues. Germline V lookup: CDR1 SQVTM, CDR2 ANQGSEA. Trimming removed 1 base from V and 10 bases from J, with 19 bases in between. The entire variable domain, with the rest obtained from reference TRBV29-1 and TRBJ1-2, is as follows: SAVISQKPSRDICQRGTSLTIQCQVDSQVTMMFWYRQQPGQSLTLIATANQGSEATYESGFVIDKFPISRPNLTFSTLTVSNMSPEDSSIYLCSVEGGAVREAYTFGSGTRLTVV.

This clonotype has at least ten counts. This sequence joins TRBV3-1 and TRBJ2-7; D unresolved. Trimming pared 1 base from V and 9 bases from J, leaving 16 bases between. The CDR3 totals 14 residues. The V gene's germline CDR1 is LGHDT and CDR2 YNNKEL (reference sequence). The CDR3 DNA is TGTGCCAGCAGCCAAGCCCTACAGCTCGAAAGGCAGTACTTC. As protein: CASSQALQLERQYF.

This clonotype has a handful of counts. The V call is TRBV5-4, the J call TRBJ1-4; maybe TRBD1 (6 bases). The CDR3 runs 15 residues. Germline CDR1 SGHNT, CDR2 YYREEE (reference sequence). The V gene lost 0 bases and the J gene lost 8 bases, with 14 bases spanning the gap. In nucleotides, the CDR3 is TGTGCCAGCAGCTTGGGTGGTCGGCAGGGGGAAAAACTGTTTTTT. Its translation: CASSLGGRQGEKLFF.

This clonotype has more than one count but fewer than ten. This rearrangement joins TRBV9 to TRBJ2-7; 7 bases are shared with TRBD2. The CDR3 sequence is 13 residues long. V shed 0 bases, J shed 6 bases, and the junction held 3 bases outside the gene matches. CDR1 and CDR2 (germline): SGDLS, YYNGEE. The CDR3 nucleotides are TGTGCCAGCAGCGTAGGGACTAGATCCGAGCAGTACTTC. This encodes CASSVGTRSEQYF.

This clonotype was observed a handful of times. The CDR3 coding sequence is TGTGCCAGCAGGATCGGGCTGGGGCTCATTAATGAAAAACTGTTTTTT. Amino acids: CASRIGLGLINEKLFF. The chain couples TRBV7-9 to TRBJ1-4, with D perhaps TRBD1 (5 bases). Germline CDR1 SEHNR, CDR2 FQNEAQ (reference sequence). The V gene lost 6 bases and the J gene lost 4 bases, with 18 bases spanning the gap. This CDR3 is built from 16 residues.

This clonotype was recorded only once. The chain has TRBV2 and TRBJ2-2; D possibly corresponds to TRBD2 (6 bases). Looked up from germline, CDR1 is SNHLY and CDR2 is FYNNEI. The CDR3 covers 13 residues. CDR3 sequence reads: CARHPSEGGELFF. CDR3 sequence (DNA): TGTGCGCGCCACCCATCGGAGGGCGGGGAGCTGTTTTTT.

This clonotype was counted many times. J is TRBJ2-1 and V is TRBV6-1, with D possibly matching TRBD2 (5 bases). This CDR3 is 16 amino acids long. Germline CDR1 MNHNS, CDR2 SASEGT. Trimming pared 1 base from V and 4 bases from J, leaving 14 bases between. The CDR3 reads CASSEVFGKTYNEQFF. The DNA for the CDR3 is TGTGCCAGCAGTGAAGTCTTCGGGAAGACGTACAATGAGCAGTTCTTC.

This clonotype was seen at least ten times. The chain carries TRBV11-2 and TRBJ2-7, with 8 positions matching TRBD2. Unmatched junction bases numbered 13, after V lost 5 bases and J lost 7 bases. The CDR3 runs to 15 residues. Germline V gene data show CDR1 as SGHAT and CDR2 as FQNNGV. The CDR3 DNA is TGTGCCAGCAGCCTACGGATGCTAGCGGGTGGGGAGCAGTACTTC. Its protein product is CASSLRMLAGGEQYF. Based on the CDR3 plus reference TRBV11-2 and TRBJ2-7, the full variable domain is EAGVAQSPRYKIIEKRQSVAFWCNPISGHATLYWYQQILGQGPKLLIQFQNNGVVDDSQLPKDRFSAERLKGVDSTLKIQPAKLEDSAVYLCASSLRMLAGGEQYFGPGTRLTVT.

The genes are TRBV7-2 and TRBJ2-1; D unresolved. Germline V CDR1 and CDR2: SGHTA, FQGNSA. The V end lost 0 bases, the J end lost 6 bases, and 6 bases lay between the germline ends. The CDR3 has 13 residues. The CDR3 here is CASSLAPSNEQFF. The DNA of the CDR3 is TGTGCCAGCAGCTTAGCGCCGTCCAATGAGCAGTTCTTC.

For this clonotype: An end of the junction does not agree with germline; a read error may underlie this. The chain carries TRBV5-6 and TRBJ2-4, with 10 bases fitting TRBD1. The germline V gene encodes CDR1 SGHDT and CDR2 YYEEEE. The CDR3 runs 15 residues. The CDR3 is CASSLRGTGAFEVNF. CDR3 sequence (DNA): TGTGCCAGCAGCTTGCGAGGGACAGGGGCTTTTGAAGTGAACTTC. Complete variable domain (other parts from reference TRBV5-6 and TRBJ2-4): DAGVTQSPTHLIKTRGQQVTLRCSPKSGHDTVSWYQQALGQGPQFIFQYYEEEERQRGNFPDRFSGHQFPNYSSELNVNALLLGDSALYLCASSLRGTGAFEVNFGAGTRLSVL.

The genes are TRBV29-1 and TRBJ1-4, with D unclear. Trimming took off 7 bases at V and 0 bases at J, with 12 bases between the two ends. The CDR3 consists of 14 residues. Germline V gene data show CDR1 as SQVTM and CDR2 as ANQGSEA. In DNA, the CDR3 is TGCAGCGCACACGATATAGCAACTAATGAAAAACTGTTTTTT. Translated, it gives CSAHDIATNEKLFF.

This clonotype was seen repeatedly, ten times or more. The chain carries TRBV12-3 or TRBV12-4 and TRBJ1-4, with D possibly being TRBD1 (5 bases). This CDR3 is built from 15 residues. V lost 5 bases to trimming and J lost 3 bases, with 13 bases between them. CDR3: CASSRRVGANEKLFF. The CDR3 nucleotides are TGTGCCAGCAGTCGCAGGGTCGGAGCTAATGAAAAACTGTTTTTT.

This clonotype was counted at least ten times. The rearrangement uses TRBV12-3 or TRBV12-4 and TRBJ2-1; perhaps TRBD1 as D (7 bases). The CDR3 totals 15 residues. The V gene lost 8 bases and the J gene lost 3 bases, with 17 bases spanning the gap. The CDR3: CASFAEGARYNEQFF. The CDR3 DNA reads as TGTGCCAGCTTTGCGGAGGGGGCCCGCTACAATGAGCAGTTCTTC.

The sample holds many counts of this clonotype. The chain links TRBV15 to TRBJ2-7; 9 bases fit TRBD2. J lost 2 bases, V lost 5 bases, and 7 bases had no gene match. CDR1 LNHNV and CDR2 YYDKDF come from the germline V gene (reference sequence). This CDR3 is built from 15 residues. CDR3 DNA sequence: TGTGCCACCAGCGCCGGGACTAGCAATCCCTACGAGCAGTACTTC. This encodes CATSAGTSNPYEQYF.

In regard to this clonotype: This probably arose from a read error, given a far larger clone one base away. J is TRBJ2-5 and V is TRBV7-2; weak D call: TRBD2 (6 bases). V was clipped by 2 bases and J by 9 bases, with 25 bases between them. The CDR3 totals 17 residues. Germline CDR1 and CDR2: SGHTA and FQGNSA. CDR3 in DNA: TGTGCCAGCAGCTTATCCCGGGGGATTGGCATCTCTGGGGCCCAGTACTTC. It encodes CASSLSRGIGISGAQYF.

This clonotype showed up many times. CDR3 coding DNA: TGTGCCAGCAGCGTAGAGAACACTGAAGCTTTCTTT. This sequence encodes CASSVENTEAFF. This sequence joins TRBV9 and TRBJ1-1; D is ambiguous. The CDR3 sequence is 12 residues long. CDR1 is SGDLS and CDR2 is YYNGEE in the germline V gene. V gave up 0 bases and J gave up 1 base, with 1 base separating them.

In the case of this clonotype: A far larger clone is one base from this, pointing to a likely read error. For the CDR3, the DNA is TGTGCCAGCTCCCCCCGGGGCAGGGGTTCGAACGCTGAAGCTTTCTTT. This sequence encodes CASSPRGRGSNAEAFF. The chain carries TRBV27 and TRBJ1-1; possible D gene TRBD1, 6 bases. This CDR3 has 16 residues. The germline V gene encodes CDR1 MNHEY and CDR2 SMNVEV (reference sequence).

This clonotype was observed many times. This chain links TRBV12-3 or TRBV12-4 with TRBJ2-7; 10 bases align to TRBD2. V shed 0 bases, J shed 0 bases, and the junction held 8 bases outside the gene matches. This CDR3 has 18 amino acids. The CDR3: CASSLARELAGISYEQYF. The CDR3, as DNA: TGTGCCAGCAGTTTAGCGAGGGAACTAGCGGGAATCTCCTACGAGCAGTACTTC.

There are a few counts of this clonotype. This chain connects TRBV20-1 to TRBJ1-2; 9 nucleotides line up with TRBD1. The trim removed 5 bases at V and 1 base at J, leaving 5 bases unmatched. The V gene's germline CDR1 is DFQATT and CDR2 SNEGSKA (reference sequence). The CDR3 is made up of 14 amino acids. Here the CDR3 DNA reads TGCAGTGCTCTTAGGACAGGGGATAACTATGGCTACACCTTC. It encodes CSALRTGDNYGYTF.

Turning to this clonotype: Being one base from a much bigger clone, this may be a read error. The J gene is TRBJ2-1, the V gene TRBV11-1, with D maybe TRBD2 (6 bases). The J call could be wrong; TRBJ2-5 is a better fit for the DNA end. This CDR3 has 14 residues. Looked up from germline, CDR1 is SGHAT and CDR2 is FQDESV (reference sequence). This CDR3 is CASNLATSRETQYF. In DNA, the CDR3 is TGTGCCAGCAACTTAGCCACTAGCCGGGAGACCCAGTACTTC.